This TCR beta chain came from a study of brain metastases from non-small cell lung cancer. General study points: TCR repertoires overlapped largely between brain metastases and matched primaries. Compared with their matched primary tumors, around 60% of brain metastases showed expanded T-cell clones.

Per the germline V gene, CDR1 is LGHNT and CDR2 is FRNRAP. The CDR3 length is 15 residues. V lost 5 bases to trimming and J lost 3 bases; unmatched junction nucleotides: 6. A remark on this clone: The antigen is not known.

Clones were read by immunoSEQ multiplex PCR, and TCRdb kept only the in-frame ones, dropping some. The profile shows 4,500 to 6,000 clones, roughly 80% of them singletons. The clonotype originates from a donor aged 40 or over with non-small cell lung cancer. This chain links TRBV12-5 with TRBJ2-3; 9 bases match TRBD2. Sequencing was done on a sample of primary lung tumor tissue. CDR3 amino acids: CASGPFSGGTDTQYF. DNA of the CDR3: TGTGCTAGTGGTCCTTTTAGCGGGGGAACAGATACGCAGTATTTT.